A single sample is the source of the 11 T cell receptor beta chains below, sequenced in a study of blood T cells in healthy people across ages. The use of a sample-barcoded 5' primer and a J-beta primer mix characterized a second PCR of about 7 to 12 cycles. TCRdb re-called the 5' RACE reads through MiXCR, storing one row per CDR3 protein. The data hold 1,500,000 or so distinct CDR3 sequences, with approximately 59% observed a single time. Sequencing used blood. The source of these receptors is a man aged 18 to 30 in good health.

The rearrangement uses TRBV9 and TRBJ2-7; perhaps TRBD2 as D (5 bases). Germline loops: CDR1 SGDLS, CDR2 YYNGEE. The V gene lost 4 bases and the J gene lost 0 bases, with 11 bases spanning the gap. The CDR3 is 14 amino acids. CDR3 nucleotide sequence: TGTGCCAGCAGCCCGCGGACTTACTCCTACGAGCAGTACTTC. It specifies CASSPRTYSYEQYF.

Concerning this clonotype: A junction end diverges from the germline sequence, so it may reflect a read error. The genes are TRBV10-3 and TRBJ1-1; TRBD1 aligns across 10 bases. CDR3 length equals 12 residues. CDR1 is ENHRY and CDR2 is SYGVKD in the germline V gene. In nucleotides, the CDR3 is TGTGCCATCAGGGGGGACAGGGGTGAAGTTTTCTTT. As protein: CAIRGDRGEVFF.

This chain links TRBV7-9 with TRBJ2-2; D not certain. The germline CDR1 and CDR2 sequences are SEHNR and FQNEAQ (reference sequence). The CDR3 consists of 14 residues. V was trimmed by 1 base and J by 5 bases, leaving 8 bases between them. CDR3: CASSLVDGTGELFF. Written as DNA, the CDR3 is TGTGCCAGCAGCTTAGTTGACGGGACCGGGGAGCTGTTTTTT.

The chain uses TRBV28 and TRBJ2-4, with a tentative D call TRBD1 (7 bases). The CDR3 loop spans 15 amino acids. The ends were cut back, 4 bases at V and 3 bases at J, with 13 bases in the middle. Germline V gene data show CDR1 as MDHEN and CDR2 as SYDVKM. The CDR3 spells CASSSPGGFKNIQYF. The CDR3 DNA reads TGTGCCAGCAGTTCCCCAGGGGGGTTCAAAAACATTCAGTACTTC.

CDR3 loop: CASSLGTLRETQYF. CDR3 nucleotide sequence: TGTGCCAGCAGCTTAGGTACCCTACGGGAGACCCAGTACTTC. The chain carries TRBV11-2 and TRBJ2-5; unclear D gene. The CDR3 consists of 14 residues. The V gene's germline CDR1 is SGHAT and CDR2 FQNNGV. The V end lost 1 base, the J end lost 5 bases, and 11 bases lay between the germline ends.

The chain uses TRBV7-8 and TRBJ1-5, with 7 bases fitting TRBD1. Germline V gives CDR1 SGHVS, CDR2 FQNEAQ. J was trimmed by 6 bases and V by 5 bases; bases with no gene match: 13. This CDR3 is built from 16 residues. The CDR3 DNA reads TGTGCCAGCAGCCACCAGATCTACAGGGGAGGTCAGCCCCAGCATTTT. It codes for CASSHQIYRGGQPQHF.

The gene calls are TRBV27 and TRBJ1-5; D unclear. The CDR3 totals 15 residues. V lost 6 bases to trimming and J lost 7 bases, with 19 bases between them. Germline V gene data show CDR1 as MNHEY and CDR2 as SMNVEV (reference sequence). The CDR3 bases are TGTGCCAGCAGCCCAAGGAGCTTCCCCGGGCAGCCCCAGCATTTT. Protein sequence: CASSPRSFPGQPQHF.

The chain is built from TRBV9 and TRBJ1-6; D is unresolved. V was trimmed by 1 base and J by 9 bases, leaving 23 bases between them. The CDR3 has 18 amino acids. CDR1 is SGDLS and CDR2 is YYNGEE in the germline V gene. The CDR3 DNA is TGTGCCAGCAGCGTAACCGGCAGCGCGGTATCGAAGGGTTCACCCCTCCACTTT. This encodes CASSVTGSAVSKGSPLHF.

In DNA form, the CDR3 reads TGCGCCAGCAGCTATGGACGTGGTGAGCAGTTCTTC. As protein: CASSYGRGEQFF. The gene calls are TRBV5-1 and TRBJ2-1; D ambiguous. This CDR3 is built from 12 residues. V was cut by 3 bases and J by 9 bases, with 10 bases left in between. Germline-derived CDR1 and CDR2 are SGHRS and YFSETQ.

This chain joins TRBV28 and TRBJ2-3, with D possibly TRBD2 on 6 matching bases. The CDR3 has 16 amino acids. V lost 2 bases and J lost 3, with 15 bases in between. From germline, CDR1 is MDHEN and CDR2 SYDVKM. CDR3 residues: CASSLRRGFGTDTQYF. CDR3 nucleotides: TGTGCCAGCAGTTTACGCCGGGGGTTCGGGACAGATACGCAGTATTTT.

The chain is built from TRBV4-1 and TRBJ1-2; TRBD1 is a possible D gene (6 bases). The V end was cut by 3 bases, the J end by 3 bases, with 11 bases between. The CDR3 runs 14 residues. CDR1 is MGHRA and CDR2 is YSYEKL in the germline V gene. This CDR3 reads CASSQGGDYYGYTF. DNA for the CDR3: TGCGCCAGCAGCCAGGGGGGCGATTACTATGGCTACACCTTC.